The 11 T cell receptor beta chains presented below share a single source sample, sequenced in a study of CD8+CD57+ T cells in acquired aplastic anemia. Sequencing involved patients with CD8+CD57+ cell expansion previously shown by flow cytometry. Genomic DNA served as template for TCR beta VDJ and CDR3 profiling. TCRdb ran MiXCR on the reads and lists one entry per CDR3 protein. This repertoire shows roughly 240,000 distinct CDR3 sequences, about 44% found once; its top ten account for about 8.3%. Sequenced: sorted CD4+, CD8+, or CD8+CD57+ T cells (not recorded which) from PBMCs. These receptors came from a human donor with aplastic anemia.

The genes are TRBV19 and TRBJ2-1, with D possibly matching TRBD1 (5 bases). V was clipped by 5 bases and J by 2 bases, with 10 bases between them. Germline V gene data show CDR1 as LNHDA and CDR2 as SQIVND (reference sequence). The CDR3 is 14 residues long. The CDR3: CASSPDRTYNEQFF. CDR3 in DNA: TGTGCCAGTAGTCCCGACAGAACCTACAATGAGCAGTTCTTC.

This clonotype was seen ten or more times. The V call is TRBV20-1, the J call TRBJ2-7; D gene uncertain. Germline V gives CDR1 DFQATT, CDR2 SNEGSKA (reference sequence). V dropped 3 bases and J dropped 5 bases, with 20 bases sitting between them. The CDR3 sequence is 15 residues long. The CDR3: CSARSARATRHEQYF. CDR3 coding DNA: TGCAGTGCTAGGTCCGCTCGGGCCACTCGGCACGAGCAGTACTTC.

This clonotype has a count of ten or more. The chain links TRBV7-6 to TRBJ2-1, with TRBD2 identical over 9 bases. Germline loops: CDR1 SGHVS, CDR2 FNYEAQ. The V gene end was trimmed by 5 bases and the J gene end by 2 bases; junction bases not matched to a gene: 10. CDR3 length: 17 residues. This CDR3 reads CASSPLPQRGAYNEQFF. CDR3 nucleotides: TGTGCCAGCAGCCCGCTTCCCCAGCGGGGGGCCTACAATGAGCAGTTCTTC.

As regards this clonotype: Germline and junction disagree at one end, which may indicate a read error. The chain links TRBV29-1 to TRBJ2-3, with 7 bases aligning to TRBD2. The CDR3 is 17 amino acids. Germline CDR1 is SQVTM and CDR2 is ANQGSEA. The CDR3 DNA is TGCAGCGTTGAGGGGCTAGCGGCTAGCGGAAACACAGGTACGCAGTATTTT. It translates to CSVEGLAASGNTGTQYF.

The chain couples TRBV9 to TRBJ1-6; D is ambiguous. This CDR3 has 14 amino acids. In germline, CDR1 is SGDLS, CDR2 YYNGEE. Trimming removed 4 bases from V and 6 bases from J, with 11 bases in between. In DNA, the CDR3 is TGTGCCAGCAGCCAAGAGAACAGTAATTCACCCCTCCACTTT. Encoded protein: CASSQENSNSPLHF.

The chain combines TRBV24-1 with TRBJ2-7; the D gene is possibly TRBD2 (6 bases). The ends were cut back, 3 bases at V and 2 bases at J, with 13 bases in the middle. The CDR3 extends over 15 amino acids. CDR1 and CDR2 (germline): KGHDR, SFDVKD. The CDR3 loop reads CATSDVGGVAYEQYF. CDR3 DNA sequence: TGTGCCACCAGTGATGTTGGAGGGGTTGCCTACGAGCAGTACTTC.

As regards this clonotype: The DNA is left out, because the CDR3 cannot be placed on it with certainty; the CDR3 is given as TCRdb lists it. The chain has TRBV29-1 and TRBJ2-7; TRBD1 is the table's D call and was not checked against the DNA. Termini included, the CDR3 measures 12 amino acids. CDR1 is SQVTM, CDR2 ANQGSEA, per germline. The chain's CDR3 is CSVGQGARERYF.

This rearrangement joins TRBV6-5 to TRBJ2-7; 8 bases fit TRBD1. This CDR3 has 12 residues. From germline, CDR1 is MNHEY and CDR2 SVGAGI. V lost 2 bases to trimming and J lost 12 bases; unmatched junction nucleotides: 6. For the CDR3, the DNA is TGTGCCAGCAGTTACCAGGGACAGGTCTGGTACGTC. The encoded protein is CASSYQGQVWYV.

V is TRBV7-2 and J is TRBJ2-5; D might be TRBD2 (6 bases). The CDR3 totals 15 residues. The V gene lost 4 bases and the J gene lost 5 bases, with 17 bases spanning the gap. From germline, CDR1 is SGHTA and CDR2 FQGNSA. CDR3 amino acids: CASSSIADKEETQYF. CDR3 bases: TGTGCCAGCAGCTCAATAGCGGACAAAGAGGAGACCCAGTACTTC.

This clonotype appeared many times. This rearrangement joins TRBV14 to TRBJ2-7, with D maybe TRBD1 (5 bases). Germline V gene lookup returns CDR1 SGHDN and CDR2 FVKESK. The CDR3 extends over 14 amino acids. V was clipped by 4 bases and J by 1 base, with 11 bases between them. CDR3 loop: CASSLAGYSYEQYF. In DNA form, the CDR3 reads TGTGCCAGCAGCCTTGCAGGGTATTCCTACGAGCAGTACTTC.

This clonotype was recorded a few times. The V call is TRBV6-5, the J call TRBJ2-1; D unclear. V was cut by 6 bases and J by 4 bases, with 10 bases left in between. The V gene's germline CDR1 is MNHEY and CDR2 SVGAGI. CDR3 length: 13 residues. This CDR3 is CASRTGLYNEQFF. In nucleotides, the CDR3 is TGTGCCAGCAGGACGGGTTTATACAATGAGCAGTTCTTC.